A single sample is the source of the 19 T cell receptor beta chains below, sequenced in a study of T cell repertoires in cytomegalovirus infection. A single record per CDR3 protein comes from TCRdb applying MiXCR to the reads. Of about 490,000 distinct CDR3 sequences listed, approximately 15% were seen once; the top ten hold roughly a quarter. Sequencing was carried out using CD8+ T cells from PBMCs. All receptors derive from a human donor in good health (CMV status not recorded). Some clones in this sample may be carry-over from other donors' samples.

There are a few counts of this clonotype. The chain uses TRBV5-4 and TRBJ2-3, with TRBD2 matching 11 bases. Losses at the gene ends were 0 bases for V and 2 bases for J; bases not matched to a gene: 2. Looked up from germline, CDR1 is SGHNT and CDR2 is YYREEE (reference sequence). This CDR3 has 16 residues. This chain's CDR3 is CASSLVAGGLTDTQYF. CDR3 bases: TGTGCCAGCAGCTTGGTAGCGGGGGGGCTCACAGATACGCAGTATTTT. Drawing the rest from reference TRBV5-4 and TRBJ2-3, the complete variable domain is ETGVTQSPTHLIKTRGQQVTLRCSSQSGHNTVSWYQQALGQGPQFIFQYYREEENGRGNFPPRFSGLQFPNYSSELNVNALELDDSALYLCASSLVAGGLTDTQYFGPGTRLTVL.

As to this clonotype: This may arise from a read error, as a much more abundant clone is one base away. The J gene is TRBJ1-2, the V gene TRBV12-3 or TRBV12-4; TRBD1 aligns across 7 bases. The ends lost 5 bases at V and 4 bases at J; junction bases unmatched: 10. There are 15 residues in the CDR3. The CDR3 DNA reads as TGTGCCAGCAGTCGGGGACAGTGGCCCAGCTATGGCTACACCTTC. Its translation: CASSRGQWPSYGYTF.

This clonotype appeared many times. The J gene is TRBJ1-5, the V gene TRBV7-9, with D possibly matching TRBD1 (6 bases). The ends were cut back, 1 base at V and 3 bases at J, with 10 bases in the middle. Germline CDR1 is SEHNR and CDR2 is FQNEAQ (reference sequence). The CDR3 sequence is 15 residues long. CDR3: CASSLGAGDNQPQHF. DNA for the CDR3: TGTGCCAGCAGCTTAGGAGCAGGGGACAATCAGCCCCAGCATTTT.

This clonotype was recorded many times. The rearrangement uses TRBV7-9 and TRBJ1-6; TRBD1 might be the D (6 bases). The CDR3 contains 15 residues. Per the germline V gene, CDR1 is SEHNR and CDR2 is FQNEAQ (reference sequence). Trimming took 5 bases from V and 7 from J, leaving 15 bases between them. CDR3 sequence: CASSLPEGGNSPLHF. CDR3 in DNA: TGTGCCAGCAGCCTTCCGGAGGGGGGGAATTCACCCCTCCACTTT.

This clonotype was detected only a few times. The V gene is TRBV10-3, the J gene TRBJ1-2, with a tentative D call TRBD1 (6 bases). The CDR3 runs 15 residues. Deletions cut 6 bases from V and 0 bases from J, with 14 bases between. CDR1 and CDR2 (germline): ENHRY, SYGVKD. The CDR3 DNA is TGTGCCATCAGATCCGGGACACGGGCTAACTATGGCTACACCTTC. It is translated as CAIRSGTRANYGYTF.

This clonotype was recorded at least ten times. CDR3 loop: CASRVEKLFF. In nucleotides, the CDR3 is TGTGCCAGCAGGGTTGAAAAACTGTTTTTT. V is TRBV7-3 and J is TRBJ1-4; D unclear. The CDR3 spans 10 residues. Trimming cost V 6 bases and J 7 bases, with 3 bases left between them. CDR1 is SGHTA and CDR2 is FQGTGA in the germline V gene.

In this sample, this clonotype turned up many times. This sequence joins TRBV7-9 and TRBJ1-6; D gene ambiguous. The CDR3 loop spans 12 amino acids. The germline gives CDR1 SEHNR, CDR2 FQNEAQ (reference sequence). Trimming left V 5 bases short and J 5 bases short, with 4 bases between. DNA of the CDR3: TGTGCCAGCAGCGGGGATAATTCACCCCTCCACTTT. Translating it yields CASSGDNSPLHF. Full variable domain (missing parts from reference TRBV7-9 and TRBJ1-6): DTGVSQNPRHKITKRGQNVTFRCDPISEHNRLYWYRQTLGQGPEFLTYFQNEAQLEKSRLLSDRFSAERPKGSFSTLEIQRTEQGDSAMYLCASSGDNSPLHFGNGTRLTVT.

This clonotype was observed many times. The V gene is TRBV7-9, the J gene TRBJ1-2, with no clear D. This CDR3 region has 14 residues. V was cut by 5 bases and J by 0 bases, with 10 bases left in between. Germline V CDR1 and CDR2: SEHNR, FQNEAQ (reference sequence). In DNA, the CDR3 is TGTGCCAGCAGCCCCCCGGCAGCTAACTATGGCTACACCTTC. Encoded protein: CASSPPAANYGYTF.

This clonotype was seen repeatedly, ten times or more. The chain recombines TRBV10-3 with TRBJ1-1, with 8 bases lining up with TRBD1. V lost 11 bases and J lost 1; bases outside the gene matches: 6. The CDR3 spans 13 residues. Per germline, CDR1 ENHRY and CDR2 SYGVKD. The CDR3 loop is CAGGTGENTEAFF. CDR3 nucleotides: TGTGCCGGAGGGACAGGAGAGAACACTGAAGCTTTCTTT.

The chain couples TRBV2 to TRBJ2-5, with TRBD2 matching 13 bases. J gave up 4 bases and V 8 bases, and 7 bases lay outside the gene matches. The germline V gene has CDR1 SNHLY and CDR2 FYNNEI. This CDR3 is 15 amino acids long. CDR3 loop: CASRTSGRAVETQYF. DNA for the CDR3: TGTGCCAGCCGAACTAGCGGGAGGGCCGTAGAGACCCAGTACTTC.

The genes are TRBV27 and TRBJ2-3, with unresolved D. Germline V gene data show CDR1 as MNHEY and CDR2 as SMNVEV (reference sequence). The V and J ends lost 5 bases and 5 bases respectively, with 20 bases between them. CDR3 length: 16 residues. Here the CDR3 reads CASSKVGANRGDTQYF. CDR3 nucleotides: TGTGCCAGCAGTAAGGTGGGCGCAAACCGCGGAGATACGCAGTATTTT.

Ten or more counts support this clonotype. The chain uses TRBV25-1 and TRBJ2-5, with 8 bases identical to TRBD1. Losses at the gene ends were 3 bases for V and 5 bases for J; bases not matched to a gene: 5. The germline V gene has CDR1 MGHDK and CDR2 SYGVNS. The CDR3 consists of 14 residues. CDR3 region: CASSEDRELETQYF. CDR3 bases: TGTGCCAGCAGTGAGGACAGGGAATTGGAGACCCAGTACTTC.

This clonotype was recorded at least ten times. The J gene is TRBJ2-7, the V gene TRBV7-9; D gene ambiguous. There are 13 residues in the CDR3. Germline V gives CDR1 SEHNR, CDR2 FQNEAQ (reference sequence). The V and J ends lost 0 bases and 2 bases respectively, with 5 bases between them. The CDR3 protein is CASSLAGTYEQYF. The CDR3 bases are TGTGCCAGCAGCTTAGCCGGAACCTACGAGCAGTACTTC.

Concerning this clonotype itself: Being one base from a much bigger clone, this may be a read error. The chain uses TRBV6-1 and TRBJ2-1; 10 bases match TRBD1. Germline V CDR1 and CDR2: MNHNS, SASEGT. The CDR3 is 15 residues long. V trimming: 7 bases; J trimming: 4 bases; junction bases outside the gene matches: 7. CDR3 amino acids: CASNGRDRGYNEQFF. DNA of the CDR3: TGTGCCAGCAATGGCCGGGACAGGGGTTACAATGAGCAGTTCTTC.

In DNA form, the CDR3 reads TGTGCCAGCAGGGAAACCGGGACAGGGTTGCGAGAGACCCAGTACTTC. It encodes CASRETGTGLRETQYF. This chain uses TRBV28 with TRBJ2-5, with 9 bases identical to TRBD1. Germline CDR1 and CDR2: MDHEN and SYDVKM. The CDR3 consists of 16 residues. V was clipped by 6 bases and J by 4 bases; unmatched bases: 12.

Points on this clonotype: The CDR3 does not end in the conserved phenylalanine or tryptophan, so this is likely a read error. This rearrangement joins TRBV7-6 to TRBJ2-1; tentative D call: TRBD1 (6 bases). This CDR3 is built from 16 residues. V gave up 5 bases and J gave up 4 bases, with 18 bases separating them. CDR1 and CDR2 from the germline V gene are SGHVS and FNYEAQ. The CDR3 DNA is TGTGCCAGCAGCCGTAACAGGGCAGAATCGTACAATGAGCAGTTCTTA. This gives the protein CASSRNRAESYNEQFL.

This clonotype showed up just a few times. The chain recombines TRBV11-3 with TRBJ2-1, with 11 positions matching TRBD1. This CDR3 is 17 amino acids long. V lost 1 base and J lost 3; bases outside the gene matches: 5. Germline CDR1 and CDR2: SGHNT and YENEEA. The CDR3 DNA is TGTGCCAGCAGCTTAGCCCAGGGACAGGGGGACTACAATGAGCAGTTCTTC. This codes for CASSLAQGQGDYNEQFF. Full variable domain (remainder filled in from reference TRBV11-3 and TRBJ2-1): EAGVVQSPRYKIIEKKQPVAFWCNPISGHNTLYWYLQNLGQGPELLIRYENEEAVDDSQLPKDRFSAERLKGVDSTLKIQPAELGDSAVYLCASSLAQGQGDYNEQFFGPGTRLTVL.

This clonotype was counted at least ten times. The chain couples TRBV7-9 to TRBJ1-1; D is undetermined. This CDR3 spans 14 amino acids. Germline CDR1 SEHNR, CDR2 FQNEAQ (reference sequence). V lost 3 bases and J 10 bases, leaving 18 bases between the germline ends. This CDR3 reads CASSFLRDGDGAFF. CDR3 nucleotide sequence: TGTGCCAGCAGCTTTTTACGAGACGGAGATGGAGCTTTCTTT.

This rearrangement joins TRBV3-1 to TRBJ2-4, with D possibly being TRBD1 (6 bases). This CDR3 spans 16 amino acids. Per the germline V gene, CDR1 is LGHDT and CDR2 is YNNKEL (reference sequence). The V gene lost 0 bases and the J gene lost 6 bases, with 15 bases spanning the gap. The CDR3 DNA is TGTGCCAGCAGCCAAGAGGGACACCTACCCCCAAACATTCAGTACTTC. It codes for CASSQEGHLPPNIQYF.